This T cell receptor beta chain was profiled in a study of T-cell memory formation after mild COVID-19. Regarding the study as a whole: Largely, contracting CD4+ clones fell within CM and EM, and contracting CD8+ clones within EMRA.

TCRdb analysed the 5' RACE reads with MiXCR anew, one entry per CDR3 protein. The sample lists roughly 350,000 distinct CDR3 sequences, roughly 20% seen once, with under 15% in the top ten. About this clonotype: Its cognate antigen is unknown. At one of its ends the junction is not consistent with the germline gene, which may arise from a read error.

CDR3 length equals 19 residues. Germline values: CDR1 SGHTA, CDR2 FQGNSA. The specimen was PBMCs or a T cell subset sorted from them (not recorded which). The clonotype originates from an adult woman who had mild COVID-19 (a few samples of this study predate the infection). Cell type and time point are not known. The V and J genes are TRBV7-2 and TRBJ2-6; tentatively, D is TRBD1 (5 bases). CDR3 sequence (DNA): TGTGCCAGCAGCTCAGATGTACACCTCCTAAGCTCTGGGGCCAACGTACTGACTTTC. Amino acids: CASSSDVHLLSSGANVLTF. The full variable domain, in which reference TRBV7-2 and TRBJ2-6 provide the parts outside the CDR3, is GAGVSQSPSNKVTEKGKDVELRCDPISGHTALYWYRQSLGQGLEFLIYFQGNSAPDKSGLPSDRFSAERTGGSVSTLTIQRTQQEDSAVYLCASSSDVHLLSSGANVLTFGAGSRLTVL.